This T cell receptor beta chain comes out of a study of blood T cell repertoires in COVID-19. Study details: The study drew acute and convalescent COVID-19 samples from the United States, Italy and Spain. PBMCs, B-cell-depleted T cells, or T cells provided the cDNA or gDNA that made up the material.

This clone appeared a few times. Data came from immunoSEQ multiplex PCR; TCRdb stores just in-frame clones and leaves some out. The sample includes more than 250,000 clones, about 87% of them seen just once. The sequencing input was peripheral blood. The sequence was collected from a woman in her twenties or thirties with COVID-19, enrolled during active disease.

CDR3: CASSQLLVGNTEAFF. The CDR3 DNA sequence: TGTGCCAGCAGCCAATTGCTAGTCGGGAACACTGAAGCTTTCTTT. The rearrangement joins TRBV16 to TRBJ1-1; D gene uncertain. Germline-derived CDR1 and CDR2 are KGHSY and FQNENV. The CDR3 totals 15 residues. V lost 1 base, J lost 1 base, and 10 bases lay in between. Filled out from reference TRBV16 and TRBJ1-1, the complete variable domain reads GEEVAQTPKHLVRGEGQKAKLYCAPIKGHSYVFWYQQVLKNEFKFLISFQNENVFDETGMPKERFSAKCLPNSPCSLEIQATKLEDSAVYFCASSQLLVGNTEAFFGQGTRLTVV.